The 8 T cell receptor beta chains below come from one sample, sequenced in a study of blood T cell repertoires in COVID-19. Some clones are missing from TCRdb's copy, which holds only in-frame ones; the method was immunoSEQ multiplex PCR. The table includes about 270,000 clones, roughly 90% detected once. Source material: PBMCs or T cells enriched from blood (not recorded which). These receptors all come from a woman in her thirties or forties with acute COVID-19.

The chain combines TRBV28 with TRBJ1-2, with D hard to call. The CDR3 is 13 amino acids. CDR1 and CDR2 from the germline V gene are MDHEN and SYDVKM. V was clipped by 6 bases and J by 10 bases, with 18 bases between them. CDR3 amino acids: CASRQTPGDFYTF. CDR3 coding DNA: TGTGCCAGCAGGCAAACCCCGGGAGATTTCTACACCTTC.

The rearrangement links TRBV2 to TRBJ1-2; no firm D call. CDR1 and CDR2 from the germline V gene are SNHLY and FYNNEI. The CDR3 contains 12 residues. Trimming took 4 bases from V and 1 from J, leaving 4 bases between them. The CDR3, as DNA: TGTGCCAGCAGTGTTAATAACTATGGCTACACCTTC. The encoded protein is CASSVNNYGYTF.

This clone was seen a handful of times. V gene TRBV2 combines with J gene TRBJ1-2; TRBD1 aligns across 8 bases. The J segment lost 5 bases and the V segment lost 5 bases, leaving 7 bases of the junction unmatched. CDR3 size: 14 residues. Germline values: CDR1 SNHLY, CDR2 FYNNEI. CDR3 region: CASSLEGQGYGYTF. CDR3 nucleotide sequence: TGTGCCAGCAGTTTAGAAGGACAGGGATATGGCTACACCTTC.

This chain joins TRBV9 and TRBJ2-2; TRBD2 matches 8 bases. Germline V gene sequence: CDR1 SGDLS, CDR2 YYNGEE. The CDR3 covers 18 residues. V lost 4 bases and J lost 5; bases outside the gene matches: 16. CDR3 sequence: CASSPRRLATSGTGELFF. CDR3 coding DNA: TGTGCCAGCAGCCCTCGACGACTAGCGACGAGTGGGACCGGGGAGCTGTTTTTT.

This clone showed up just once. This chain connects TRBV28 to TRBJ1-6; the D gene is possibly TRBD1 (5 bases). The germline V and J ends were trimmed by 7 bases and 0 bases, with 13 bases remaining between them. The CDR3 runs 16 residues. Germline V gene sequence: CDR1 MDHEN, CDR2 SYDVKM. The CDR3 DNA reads TGTGCCAGCACCATGACAGCTAGCTCCTATAATTCACCCCTCCACTTT. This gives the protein CASTMTASSYNSPLHF.

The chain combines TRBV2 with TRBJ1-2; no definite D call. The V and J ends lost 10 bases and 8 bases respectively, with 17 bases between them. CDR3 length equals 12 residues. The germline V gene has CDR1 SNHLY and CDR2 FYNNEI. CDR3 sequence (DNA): TGTGCCATCCACCCGGGGTCCGGGGGCTACACCTTC. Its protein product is CAIHPGSGGYTF.

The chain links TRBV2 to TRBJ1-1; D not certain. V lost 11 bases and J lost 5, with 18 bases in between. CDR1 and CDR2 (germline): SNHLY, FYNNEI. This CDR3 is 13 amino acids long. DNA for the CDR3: TGTGCCTCCCGGGGTTTTTGGGCAACTGAAGCTTTCTTT. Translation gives CASRGFWATEAFF.

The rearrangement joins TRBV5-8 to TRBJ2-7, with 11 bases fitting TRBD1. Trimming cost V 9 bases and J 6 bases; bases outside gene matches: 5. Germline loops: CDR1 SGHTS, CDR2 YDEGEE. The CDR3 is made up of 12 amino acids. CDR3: CATRDRGSEQYF. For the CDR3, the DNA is TGTGCCACCCGGGACAGGGGGTCCGAGCAGTACTTC.